Shown below are 25 T cell receptor beta chains from a single sample sequenced in a study of Ad26.COV2.S vaccination and SARS-CoV-2 variants. Here immunoSEQ multiplex PCR was the method, and the copy in TCRdb shows in-frame clones only, minus some. The table shows roughly 500,000 clones, with roughly 85% occurring only once. Treatment meaning: 15 to 20 received Ad26.COV2.S at low or high dose, single or two shots; a few received placebo; per-sample allocation not given. It was on day 63 after the first vaccine or placebo injection that samples were taken. The sequences come from peripheral blood, collected in a trial of Ad26.COV2.S vaccine versus placebo. The origin of the receptors is a person between 18 and 59 years old who received the Ad26.COV2.S COVID-19 vaccine or a placebo.

The V gene is TRBV12-3 or TRBV12-4, the J gene TRBJ2-3; the D is unclear. The CDR3 contains 12 residues. V lost 3 bases and J 7 bases, leaving 8 bases between the germline ends. The DNA for the CDR3 is TGTGCCAGCAGTTTGAGTGTTAATACGCAGTATTTT. Protein product: CASSLSVNTQYF.

The J gene is TRBJ2-3, the V gene TRBV27, with 10 bases lining up with TRBD2. The CDR3 is made up of 24 amino acids. In germline, CDR1 is MNHEY, CDR2 SMNVEV (reference sequence). Trimming cost V 2 bases and J 6 bases; bases outside gene matches: 32. The CDR3 sequence is CASSLIRAGVTGFLAGGPLDTQYF. The CDR3 nucleotides are TGTGCCAGCAGTTTAATCAGGGCCGGGGTCACGGGGTTTTTAGCGGGGGGCCCCCTGGATACGCAGTATTTT.

The V and J genes are TRBV9 and TRBJ2-2; possibly TRBD2 for D (6 bases). This CDR3 is built from 16 residues. The germline V gene encodes CDR1 SGDLS and CDR2 YYNGEE. The V gene lost 4 bases and the J gene lost 6 bases, with 19 bases spanning the gap. The CDR3 coding sequence is TGTGCCAGCAGCCCAACCGGGGGAGAGTATGCCGGGGAGCTGTTTTTT. Translated, it gives CASSPTGGEYAGELFF.

The CDR3: CASSLSAGVWTGSAYEQYF. Here the CDR3 DNA reads TGTGCCAGCAGCTTATCGGCGGGGGTCTGGACAGGGAGCGCCTACGAGCAGTACTTC. This chain joins TRBV11-2 and TRBJ2-7; possibly TRBD1 for D (8 bases). Germline V gene sequence: CDR1 SGHAT, CDR2 FQNNGV. The CDR3 totals 19 residues. V lost 2 bases and J 2 bases, leaving 25 bases between the germline ends.

The chain joins TRBV15 to TRBJ2-1, with 10 bases identical to TRBD2. V gave up 4 bases and J gave up 8 bases; unmatched junction bases: 8. This CDR3 has 15 residues. The germline V gene has CDR1 LNHNV and CDR2 YYDKDF (reference sequence). In DNA form, the CDR3 reads TGTGCCACCAGCAAAACCGGGACTAGCGTTCATGAGCAGTTCTTC. As protein: CATSKTGTSVHEQFF. The entire variable domain, with the rest obtained from reference TRBV15 and TRBJ2-1, is as follows: DAMVIQNPRYQVTQFGKPVTLSCSQTLNHNVMYWYQQKSSQAPKLLFHYYDKDFNNEADTPDNFQSRRPNTSFCFLDIRSPGLGDTAMYLCATSKTGTSVHEQFFGPGTRLTVL.

This clone showed up just a few times. The V gene is TRBV5-1, the J gene TRBJ2-5, with 13 bases matching TRBD2. Germline V gives CDR1 SGHRS, CDR2 YFSETQ. This CDR3 spans 15 amino acids. After removal of 5 bases from V and 5 bases from J, the junction contained 6 bases not matched to a gene. The CDR3 loop is CASRLAGGPRETQYF. CDR3 in DNA: TGCGCCAGCAGACTAGCGGGAGGGCCCAGGGAGACCCAGTACTTC.

This chain connects TRBV19 to TRBJ2-5; tentatively, D is TRBD1 (5 bases). Between the trimmed V and J ends, which lost 5 bases and 5 bases, there was a span of 15 bases. The CDR3 runs 14 residues. Germline CDR1 reads LNHDA; CDR2 reads SQIVND (reference sequence). The CDR3, as DNA: TGTGCCAGTAGTGCCCAGGGTATTGGGGAGACCCAGTACTTC. Encoded protein: CASSAQGIGETQYF.

This chain connects TRBV2 to TRBJ2-2, with 10 bases lining up with TRBD1. Per the germline V gene, CDR1 is SNHLY and CDR2 is FYNNEI. This CDR3 has 15 amino acids. V shed 6 bases and J 5 bases; nucleotides not matched to a gene: 6. The DNA of the CDR3 is TGTGCCAGCAGAACCGGGACAGGGGTAACCGGGGAGCTGTTTTTT. Translated, it gives CASRTGTGVTGELFF. Full variable domain (missing parts from reference TRBV2 and TRBJ2-2): EPEVTQTPSHQVTQMGQEVILRCVPISNHLYFYWYRQILGQKVEFLVSFYNNEISEKSEIFDDQFSVERPDGSNFTLKIRSTKLEDSAMYFCASRTGTGVTGELFFGEGSRLTVL.

V usage is TRBV13 and J usage is TRBJ2-1; D is uncertain. This CDR3 is built from 17 residues. The ends were cut back, 5 bases at V and 0 bases at J, with 17 bases in the middle. The V gene's germline CDR1 is PRHDT and CDR2 FYEKMQ (reference sequence). The CDR3 nucleotides are TGTGCCAGCAGCAAAGTCGTTCGCGATAGCTCCTACAATGAGCAGTTCTTC. Protein product: CASSKVVRDSSYNEQFF.

This rearrangement joins TRBV6-2 or TRBV6-3 to TRBJ2-1; 8 bases are a match to TRBD1. Germline assignment: CDR1 MNHEY and CDR2 SVGEGT. The CDR3 has 15 residues. J lost 1 base, V lost 4 bases, and 3 bases had no gene match. The CDR3, as DNA: TGTGCCAGCAGTTCGGACAGGGAGTCCTACAATGAGCAGTTCTTC. This codes for CASSSDRESYNEQFF.

The V gene is TRBV30, the J gene TRBJ1-1; 7 bases fit TRBD1. The ends lost 4 bases at V and 1 base at J; junction bases unmatched: 6. The germline V gene encodes CDR1 GTSNPN and CDR2 SVGIG (reference sequence). The length of the CDR3 is 14 residues. CDR3 amino acids: CAWKERGRNTEAFF. The CDR3, as DNA: TGTGCCTGGAAGGAGAGGGGGCGGAACACTGAAGCTTTCTTT.

This CDR3 reads CASSLKAGASGEQFF. The CDR3 DNA sequence: TGTGCCAGCAGCCTCAAGGCGGGAGCATCAGGGGAGCAGTTCTTC. The genes are TRBV16 and TRBJ2-1; 7 nucleotides line up with TRBD2. V trimming: 4 bases; J trimming: 10 bases; junction bases outside the gene matches: 13. There are 15 residues in the CDR3. CDR1 is KGHSY, CDR2 FQNENV, per germline.

The V and J genes are TRBV28 and TRBJ1-6; 8 nucleotides agree with TRBD1. The germline V gene has CDR1 MDHEN and CDR2 SYDVKM. V was pared by 5 bases and J by 7 bases, with 7 bases of the junction left unmatched. The CDR3 covers 15 residues. This chain's CDR3 is CASSNRDRTNSPLHF. The CDR3 DNA sequence: TGTGCCAGCAGTAACCGGGACAGGACAAATTCACCCCTCCACTTT.

The V call is TRBV7-9, the J call TRBJ2-7, with a weak D call TRBD2 (5 bases). V was trimmed by 5 bases and J by 2 bases, leaving 13 bases between them. The CDR3 runs to 14 residues. Per germline, CDR1 SEHNR and CDR2 FQNEAQ (reference sequence). CDR3 loop: CASSPGGSAYEQYF. In nucleotides, the CDR3 is TGTGCCAGCAGCCCCGGCGGGTCCGCCTACGAGCAGTACTTC.

The chain employs TRBV4-3 and TRBJ2-4; 10 bases line up with TRBD2. The CDR3 loop spans 15 amino acids. J gave up 7 bases and V 2 bases, and 5 bases lay outside the gene matches. CDR1 and CDR2 (germline): LGHNA, YSLEER. In nucleotides, the CDR3 is TGCGCCAGCAGCCAATGGAGCGGGAGGGAGAACATTCAGTACTTC. This codes for CASSQWSGRENIQYF.

The chain uses TRBV6-5 and TRBJ1-2, with no clear D. Germline CDR1 MNHEY, CDR2 SVGAGI. Trimming took off 0 bases at V and 6 bases at J, with 14 bases between the two ends. The CDR3 is 15 amino acids. CDR3: CASSYSNSKRDGYTF. CDR3 in DNA: TGTGCCAGCAGTTACTCGAACAGTAAGAGGGATGGCTACACCTTC.

The chain employs TRBV27 and TRBJ1-2; unclear D gene. Germline-derived CDR1 and CDR2 are MNHEY and SMNVEV (reference sequence). The CDR3 runs 14 residues. V was trimmed by 5 bases and J by 4 bases, leaving 14 bases between them. The CDR3 nucleotides are TGTGCCAGCAGTCTTGAATCGAGTGGCTATGGCTACACCTTC. Its protein is CASSLESSGYGYTF.

The chain combines TRBV24-1 with TRBJ2-1; TRBD2 agrees at 9 bases. Germline V gives CDR1 KGHDR, CDR2 SFDVKD. The CDR3 length is 18 residues. Losses at the gene ends were 1 base for V and 7 bases for J; bases not matched to a gene: 13. The CDR3 here is CATSDFSRASGNRNEQFF. CDR3 DNA sequence: TGTGCCACCAGTGATTTTTCCCGGGCTAGCGGGAATAGGAATGAGCAGTTCTTC.

The chain recombines TRBV5-1 with TRBJ2-7; the match to TRBD1 covers 10 bases. Germline-derived CDR1 and CDR2 are SGHRS and YFSETQ. V shed 4 bases, J shed 2 bases, and the junction held 6 bases outside the gene matches. This CDR3 is 15 amino acids long. The CDR3 spells CASSPSGTGAYEQYF. CDR3 sequence (DNA): TGCGCCAGCAGCCCAAGCGGGACAGGGGCCTACGAGCAGTACTTC. The whole variable domain, filled in from reference TRBV5-1 and TRBJ2-7, reads KAGVTQTPRYLIKTRGQQVTLSCSPISGHRSVSWYQQTPGQGLQFLFEYFSETQRNKGNFPGRFSGRQFSNSRSEMNVSTLELGDSALYLCASSPSGTGAYEQYFGPGTRLTVT.

In DNA, the CDR3 is TGTGCCAGCAGCTTACTGGCGGGAGGGCAAGAGACCCAGTACTTC. Translation: CASSLLAGGQETQYF. This sequence joins TRBV11-3 and TRBJ2-5, with 9 bases fitting TRBD2. Germline V gene data show CDR1 as SGHNT and CDR2 as YENEEA. Trimming took 2 bases from V and 2 from J; bases not matched to a gene: 3. CDR3 length: 15 residues.

A note on this clone: At the DNA level, this CDR3 is encoded by other sequences in the same sample as well. The chain links TRBV7-8 to TRBJ2-3; unclear D gene. The CDR3 contains 12 residues. Germline V CDR1 and CDR2: SGHVS, FQNEAQ. Trimming left V 0 bases short and J 2 bases short, with 0 bases between. The CDR3 bases are TGTGCCAGCAGCTTAGCCACAGATACGCAGTATTTT. It yields the protein CASSLATDTQYF.

The rearrangement uses TRBV28 and TRBJ2-7; D unresolved. Trimming pared 3 bases from V and 4 bases from J, leaving 7 bases between. The CDR3 contains 12 residues. Germline-derived CDR1 and CDR2 are MDHEN and SYDVKM. CDR3 protein: CASSFGIYEQYF. The CDR3 DNA sequence: TGTGCCAGCAGTTTCGGAATATACGAGCAGTACTTC.

This clone came up once. V gene TRBV14 combines with J gene TRBJ1-1; D gene uncertain. V was shortened by 3 bases and J by 0 bases, with 5 bases between the two germline ends. The CDR3 totals 13 residues. The germline V gene encodes CDR1 SGHDN and CDR2 FVKESK. CDR3 amino acids: CASSQIMNTEAFF. CDR3 DNA sequence: TGTGCCAGCAGCCAGATCATGAACACTGAAGCTTTCTTT.

The V and J genes are TRBV9 and TRBJ2-1, with D tentatively TRBD1 (6 bases). CDR1 SGDLS and CDR2 YYNGEE come from the germline V gene. The length of the CDR3 is 12 residues. The V and J ends lost 4 bases and 9 bases respectively, with 11 bases between them. The CDR3: CASSPQGREQFF. The CDR3 region has the DNA TGTGCCAGCAGCCCACAGGGTCGTGAGCAGTTCTTC.

The V gene is TRBV28, the J gene TRBJ2-2, with D possibly being TRBD2 (6 bases). From germline, CDR1 is MDHEN and CDR2 SYDVKM. V was clipped by 3 bases and J by 1 base, with 24 bases between them. The CDR3 is made up of 20 amino acids. The CDR3 DNA follows: TGTGCCAGCAGTTTGAGTCGGGCGGCCATCGGACTACTGAACACCGGGGAGCTGTTTTTT. This encodes CASSLSRAAIGLLNTGELFF.